The 21 T cell receptor beta chains listed next were all sequenced from one sample in a study of breast tumors, draining lymph nodes, adjacent tissues. One entry per CDR3 protein results from TCRdb running MiXCR on the multiplex PCR reads. This sample has around 170,000 distinct CDR3 sequences, with approximately 30% found just once. Samples came from axillary lymph nodes draining the breast cancer. Sequenced sample: axillary lymph node tissue. The receptors come from a female donor with breast cancer. Some clones in this sample may be carry-over from other donors' samples.

This clonotype was seen repeatedly, ten times or more. The chain couples TRBV10-2 to TRBJ1-2; perhaps TRBD1 as D (6 bases). Looked up from germline, CDR1 is WSHSY and CDR2 is SAAADI. Deletions cut 3 bases from V and 1 base from J, with 12 bases between. The CDR3 totals 15 residues. The CDR3 coding sequence is TGCGCCAGCAGTGATGGGGGCGAGAATAACTATGGCTACACCTTC. Encoded protein: CASSDGGENNYGYTF.

By sample share, this clonotype is medium-sized. This chain joins TRBV20-1 and TRBJ1-4; D is unclear. V lost 1 base and J 6 bases, leaving 9 bases between the germline ends. There are 13 residues in the CDR3. CDR1 is DFQATT, CDR2 SNEGSKA, per germline (reference sequence). The CDR3 DNA sequence: TGCAGTGCTAGAGCCGCCCTAGATGAAAAACTGTTTTTT. This translates into CSARAALDEKLFF.

Concerning this clonotype itself: A much larger clone lies one base from this, so it may be a read error. The chain has TRBV19 and TRBJ1-1, with TRBD1 as a possible D gene (5 bases). V was pared by 4 bases and J by 4 bases, with 10 bases between. The CDR3 has 13 amino acids. Germline CDR1 is LNHDA and CDR2 is SQIVND (reference sequence). The CDR3 protein is CASSRAGGTEAFF. The CDR3 nucleotides read TGTGCCAGTAGTAGGGCGGGGGGCACTGAAGCTTTCTTT.

This clonotype was counted ten times or more. V and J are TRBV7-2 and TRBJ2-7, with D possibly matching TRBD1 (6 bases). Trimming stripped 3 bases from V and 1 base from J, with 16 bases between. The CDR3 length is 16 residues. CDR1 and CDR2 (germline): SGHTA, FQGNSA. CDR3 region: CASSLLAGAKSYEQYF. The CDR3 DNA is TGTGCCAGCAGCTTGTTAGCAGGGGCCAAATCCTACGAGCAGTACTTC.

This clonotype was detected a few times. This could be a read error, since a much larger clone is one nucleotide away. This rearrangement joins TRBV6-4 to TRBJ2-7; TRBD2 might be the D (6 bases). The CDR3 loop spans 15 amino acids. Between the trimmed V and J ends, which lost 5 bases and 3 bases, there was a span of 17 bases. Germline V gene lookup returns CDR1 MRHNA and CDR2 SNTAGT. The CDR3: CASSLGLGGDYEQYF. In DNA form, the CDR3 reads TGTGCCAGCAGTCTAGGGTTGGGGGGTGACTACGAGCAGTACTTC.

This clonotype was picked up many times. The V call is TRBV4-1, the J call TRBJ1-5; TRBD1 aligns across 8 bases. This CDR3 contains 17 residues. Germline CDR1 is MGHRA and CDR2 is YSYEKL. The V segment lost 0 bases and the J segment 7 bases; nucleotides outside the gene matches: 11. This CDR3 reads CASSQEVGRGQVQPQHF. The CDR3 DNA sequence: TGCGCCAGCAGCCAAGAGGTCGGCAGGGGGCAGGTGCAGCCCCAGCATTTT.

This clonotype was counted many times. The rearrangement joins TRBV2 to TRBJ1-4; D ambiguous. The V and J ends lost 1 base and 8 bases respectively, with 11 bases between them. CDR1 and CDR2 (germline): SNHLY, FYNNEI. This CDR3 has 14 residues. CDR3 sequence: CASSEVRSGEKLFF. The CDR3 coding sequence is TGTGCCAGCAGTGAAGTGAGGAGCGGGGAAAAACTGTTTTTT.

This clonotype was recorded a few times. This sequence may be a read error, since a much larger clone differs from it by one base. This sequence joins TRBV9 and TRBJ2-5, with no clear D. Germline values: CDR1 SGDLS, CDR2 YYNGEE. This CDR3 comprises 14 residues. The CDR3 loop reads CASSVSFKGETQSF. The CDR3 DNA reads as TGTGCCAGCAGCGTTAGCTTCAAAGGAGAGACCCAGTCCTTC.

In its sample, this clonotype was seen a few times. The chain joins TRBV10-2 to TRBJ1-1, with D perhaps matching TRBD1 (5 bases). This CDR3 region has 14 residues. The V and J ends lost 3 bases and 1 base respectively, with 9 bases between them. Germline CDR1 is WSHSY and CDR2 is SAAADI. The CDR3: CASSESGQNTEAFF. CDR3 DNA sequence: TGCGCCAGCAGTGAAAGTGGACAGAACACTGAAGCTTTCTTT.

This clonotype was counted at least ten times. The chain's CDR3 is CASSFPSGGPADTQYF. The CDR3 coding sequence is TGTGCCAGCAGCTTCCCTAGCGGGGGGCCCGCAGATACGCAGTATTTT. The gene calls are TRBV13 and TRBJ2-3; 11 bases align to TRBD2. The J segment lost 4 bases and the V segment lost 3 bases, leaving 6 bases of the junction unmatched. CDR1 and CDR2 from the germline V gene are PRHDT and FYEKMQ (reference sequence). The CDR3 contains 16 residues.

As regards this clonotype: An end of the junction does not agree with germline; a read error may underlie this. The chain employs TRBV11-1 and TRBJ2-6; D not resolved. CDR1 SGHAT and CDR2 FQDESV come from the germline V gene (reference sequence). The CDR3 totals 15 residues. The CDR3 DNA reads as TGTGCCTGCAGCTTGCAGATCACTGCGGCCAACGTCCTGACTTTC. Its protein product is CACSLQITAANVLTF.

This clonotype was observed many times. This chain uses TRBV11-1 with TRBJ2-3; either TRBD1 or TRBD2 may fit D (5 bases each). The CDR3 consists of 14 residues. V lost 4 bases, J lost 11 bases, and 19 bases lay in between. Germline V gene data show CDR1 as SGHAT and CDR2 as FQDESV (reference sequence). DNA of the CDR3: TGTGCCAGCAGCTCCTCGAACGGGACCCGACAGCAGTATTTT. It encodes CASSSSNGTRQQYF. The entire variable domain, with the rest obtained from reference TRBV11-1 and TRBJ2-3, is as follows: EAEVAQSPRYKITEKSQAVAFWCDPISGHATLYWYRQILGQGPELLVQFQDESVVDDSQLPKDRFSAERLKGVDSTLKIQPAELGDSAMYLCASSSSNGTRQQYFGPGTRLTVL.

This clonotype was counted between two and nine times. The CDR3 here is CASGFTRQDTIYF. The DNA for the CDR3 is TGTGCTAGTGGTTTCACCCGACAGGACACCATATATTTT. The gene calls are TRBV12-5 and TRBJ1-3; possible D gene TRBD1, 6 bases. The CDR3 contains 13 residues. Germline CDR1 LGHNT, CDR2 FRNRAP. Deletions cut 3 bases from V and 8 bases from J, with 11 bases between. Complete variable domain (other parts from reference TRBV12-5 and TRBJ1-3): DARVTQTPRHKVTEMGQEVTMRCQPILGHNTVFWYRQTMMQGLELLAYFRNRAPLDDSGMPKDRFSAEMPDATLATLKIQPSEPRDSAVYFCASGFTRQDTIYFGEGSWLTVV.

The chain links TRBV11-3 to TRBJ2-1; 13 nucleotides line up with TRBD2. The germline gives CDR1 SGHNT, CDR2 YENEEA. This CDR3 has 15 residues. The V segment lost 3 bases and the J segment 6 bases; nucleotides outside the gene matches: 2. The CDR3 coding sequence is TGTGCCAGCAGCTTCCGGACTAGCGGGAGCAATGAGCAGTTCTTC. It encodes CASSFRTSGSNEQFF.

This clonotype has only a few counts. This chain joins TRBV5-6 and TRBJ1-1, with unresolved D. This CDR3 comprises 13 residues. V was pared by 2 bases and J by 1 base, with 6 bases between. Germline CDR1 reads SGHDT; CDR2 reads YYEEEE. The CDR3 protein is CASSFSGNTEAFF. CDR3 in DNA: TGTGCCAGCAGCTTTAGCGGGAACACTGAAGCTTTCTTT.

The chain uses TRBV6-5 and TRBJ2-2, with D possibly TRBD2 on 5 matching bases. V was cut by 0 bases and J by 8 bases, with 10 bases left in between. CDR3 length equals 14 residues. Germline values: CDR1 MNHEY, CDR2 SVGAGI. CDR3 loop: CASSYSRRGGELFF. The CDR3 region has the DNA TGTGCCAGCAGTTACTCGAGAAGAGGGGGGGAGCTGTTTTTT.

This clonotype has just one count. One end of the junction varies from germline; a read error may be responsible. The V and J genes are TRBV7-9 and TRBJ1-4; D may be TRBD1 (5 bases). CDR3 length: 15 residues. Germline V gene data show CDR1 as SEHNR and CDR2 as FQNEAQ (reference sequence). The CDR3 loop reads CASSMQGWSNEKLFF. DNA of the CDR3: TGTGCCAGCAGCATGCAGGGCTGGTCTAATGAAAAACTGTTTTTC.

This clonotype was detected ten times or more. This chain joins TRBV19 and TRBJ2-5; 7 positions agree with TRBD1. V shed 1 base and J 0 bases; nucleotides not matched to a gene: 5. The CDR3 covers 16 residues. The V gene's germline CDR1 is LNHDA and CDR2 SQIVND (reference sequence). The CDR3 loop reads CASSIGRGNYQETQYF. The CDR3 DNA reads TGTGCCAGTAGTATAGGCAGGGGGAACTACCAAGAGACCCAGTACTTC.

The V and J genes are TRBV3-1 and TRBJ1-6; perhaps TRBD1 as D (6 bases). The germline gives CDR1 LGHDT, CDR2 YNNKEL (reference sequence). The CDR3 is made up of 19 amino acids. The V gene lost 2 bases and the J gene lost 0 bases, with 17 bases spanning the gap. The CDR3 spells CASSQTRGGPSSYNSPLHF. CDR3 nucleotide sequence: TGTGCCAGCAGCCAAACACGGGGGGGCCCGAGCTCCTATAATTCACCCCTCCACTTT.

This rearrangement joins TRBV27 to TRBJ1-2, with a tentative D call TRBD1 (6 bases). CDR3 length: 14 residues. Germline CDR1 is MNHEY and CDR2 is SMNVEV (reference sequence). Between the trimmed V and J ends, which lost 5 bases and 4 bases, there was a span of 14 bases. CDR3 DNA: TGTGCCAGCAGTCCTACAGGGTACAGCTATGGCTACACCTTC. Translating it yields CASSPTGYSYGYTF.

This clonotype has ten or more counts. This sequence joins TRBV20-1 and TRBJ2-5, with 11 nucleotides matching TRBD2. V shed 2 bases, J shed 5 bases, and the junction held 22 bases outside the gene matches. The CDR3 extends over 20 amino acids. In germline, CDR1 is DFQATT, CDR2 SNEGSKA (reference sequence). CDR3: CSARPPSGGTSGQTRETQYF. CDR3 in DNA: TGCAGTGCTAGACCCCCTTCGGGGGGGACTAGCGGCCAAACGAGGGAGACCCAGTACTTC.